This entry is about one TCR beta chain. These data belong to a study of shared clonotypes between healthy human individuals. Assay: immunoSEQ multiplex PCR; the TCRdb copy retains only in-frame clones and omits some. Among about 510,000 clones listed, nearly 80% were seen once. Sequenced sample: PBMCs. This sequence originates from a woman between 40 and 55 years old in good health. Some clones in this sample may be carry-over from other donors' samples.

CDR3: CAISLDSALATNEKLFF. The CDR3 DNA reads as TGTGCCATCAGCCTTGATTCTGCCCTTGCAACTAATGAAAAACTGTTTTTT. J is TRBJ1-4 and V is TRBV10-3; D is uncertain. V was clipped by 6 bases and J by 0 bases, with 17 bases between them. There are 17 residues in the CDR3. Germline V CDR1 and CDR2: ENHRY, SYGVKD.